The clone carrying this T cell receptor (beta chain) has just one count. Its antigen remains unidentified. The CDR3 consists of 14 residues. Germline lookup yields CDR1 SGHRS and CDR2 YFSETQ. The V and J ends lost 0 bases and 7 bases respectively, with 10 bases between them. These data are taken from a study of shared clonotypes between healthy human individuals. Study at large: The plates for each donor numbered three CD4 naive, three CD4 memory, two CD8 naive and one CD8 memory. Whole-study results and caveats: A few donors had 5% to 6% of their naive CD4 clonotypes in common.

The repertoire was sequenced with immunoSEQ multiplex PCR; TCRdb's copy has only in-frame clones and lacks some. Here the sample spans around 2.5 million clones, roughly 93% being singletons. Subsets obtained from CD4+ cells comprised CD45RA+ naive and CD45RA-negative memory cells. This rearrangement joins TRBV5-1 to TRBJ2-2; tentative D call: TRBD2 (5 bases). The sample comprised naive CD4+ T cells from PBMCs. As to subset: CD45RA+ positively selected. This sequence was found in a man between 18 and 29 years old in good health. Some clones in this sample may be carry-over from other donors' samples. CDR3 loop: CASSLGGPGGELFF. Written as DNA, the CDR3 is TGCGCCAGCAGCTTGGGAGGGCCTGGCGGGGAGCTGTTTTTT.